The 6 T cell receptor beta chains below come from one sample, sequenced in a study of T cells in localized non-small cell lung cancer. Produced via immunoSEQ multiplex PCR; TCRdb's table is partial and in-frame only. The profile covers around 100,000 clones, with 87% appearing a single time and around 14% taken by the ten largest. The source material was peripheral blood, sampled before any cancer treatment. Every receptor here comes from a man aged 40 to 70 with stage I squamous cell lung carcinoma.

In its sample, this clone was seen once. The chain carries TRBV2 and TRBJ2-5, with D possibly being TRBD2 (6 bases). V was pared by 2 bases and J by 5 bases, with 9 bases between. Germline V gene data show CDR1 as SNHLY and CDR2 as FYNNEI. The CDR3 has 13 residues. CDR3 loop: CASSELAGETQYF. CDR3 in DNA: TGTGCCAGCAGTGAACTGGCGGGGGAGACCCAGTACTTC.

The chain links TRBV2 to TRBJ1-3; 7 bases match TRBD1. With 5 bases clipped from V and 3 bases from J, the junction kept 7 bases outside the gene matches. The CDR3 spans 15 residues. Germline V gene lookup returns CDR1 SNHLY and CDR2 FYNNEI. The CDR3 coding sequence is TGTGCCAGCAGTCTACAGGGGCTAGGTGGAAACACCATATATTTT. Residues: CASSLQGLGGNTIYF. Full variable domain (missing parts from reference TRBV2 and TRBJ1-3): EPEVTQTPSHQVTQMGQEVILRCVPISNHLYFYWYRQILGQKVEFLVSFYNNEISEKSEIFDDQFSVERPDGSNFTLKIRSTKLEDSAMYFCASSLQGLGGNTIYFGEGSWLTVV.

The rearrangement links TRBV6-1 to TRBJ2-7, with D perhaps TRBD2 (6 bases). V was trimmed by 8 bases and J by 3 bases, leaving 17 bases between them. Germline V CDR1 and CDR2: MNHNS, SASEGT. The CDR3 totals 14 residues. DNA for the CDR3: TGTGCCAGCGTCCTGGAGCCCGGGAGCTACGAGCAGTACTTC. Residues: CASVLEPGSYEQYF.

V and J are TRBV19 and TRBJ1-3, with 7 bases identical to TRBD1. Germline V gives CDR1 LNHDA, CDR2 SQIVND (reference sequence). CDR3 length equals 14 residues. With V trimmed by 7 bases and J by 3 bases, 6 bases remained unmatched. The CDR3 DNA sequence: TGTGCCAGTATACCACAGGGGTTTGGAAACACCATATATTTT. Its translation is CASIPQGFGNTIYF.

The J gene is TRBJ1-1, the V gene TRBV5-4; D not resolved. The germline CDR1 and CDR2 sequences are SGHNT and YYREEE (reference sequence). Trimming took off 0 bases at V and 2 bases at J, with 5 bases between the two ends. This CDR3 has 13 residues. CDR3 residues: CASSLGTNTEAFF. DNA of the CDR3: TGTGCCAGCAGCTTGGGGACCAACACTGAAGCTTTCTTT.

The V and J genes are TRBV2 and TRBJ1-5, with D maybe TRBD1 (5 bases). Germline CDR1 reads SNHLY; CDR2 reads FYNNEI. V lost 4 bases, J lost 2 bases, and 12 bases lay in between. The CDR3 has 15 residues. CDR3 coding DNA: TGTGCCAGCAGTGTTGGGGGTTTGGGCAATCAGCCCCAGCATTTT. Its protein is CASSVGGLGNQPQHF.